This note documents a single T cell receptor beta chain sequence. The target antigen is unknown. The sample is drawn from a study of blood T cells in healthy people across ages. Combining a sample-barcoded 5' primer with a J-beta primer mix, a second PCR ran for about 6 to 12 cycles. TCRdb used MiXCR to reprocess the 5' RACE reads, holding one entry per CDR3 protein. The table records hundreds of thousands of distinct CDR3 sequences, about a third of them present only once. CDR1 is MNHNY and CDR2 is SVGAGI in the germline V gene (reference sequence). This CDR3 spans 14 amino acids. The V gene lost 2 bases and the J gene lost 8 bases, with 15 bases spanning the gap. Study results and caveats: Changes seen in expanded clonotypes were possibly confounded by donor CMV status left unknown.

The chain combines TRBV6-6 with TRBJ1-2, with a tentative D call TRBD1 (6 bases). The material sequenced was blood. This TCR was sampled from a woman older than 75 in good health. CDR3 protein: CASSYRASQGGYTF. The CDR3 DNA is TGTGCCAGCAGTTACCGGGCCAGCCAGGGGGGCTACACCTTC.